The clone carrying this T cell receptor beta chain was seen a handful of times. Antigen: not known. The sample belongs to a study of T cells in Graves' hyperthyroidism and ophthalmopathy. Using RNA transcripts as the source, TCR beta CDR3 regions were amplified. Researchers ran a first-round RT-PCR on the TCR CDR3 using the HTBI primer set. TCRdb reprocessed the multiplex PCR reads via MiXCR and lists one record per CDR3 protein. The sample shows roughly 500,000 distinct CDR3 sequences, over 35% of them seen only once. Pregnant or lactating patients were excluded, as were those with uncontrolled infection or other autoimmune disease. The CDR3 spans 16 residues. From germline, CDR1 is SGHRS and CDR2 YFSETQ. Losses at the gene ends were 1 base for V and 2 bases for J; bases not matched to a gene: 7. Study-wide points: Through a model of 13 V-J features, ophthalmopathy was separated from stable hyperthyroidism. Most clonotypes that expanded in the thyroid above 0.001 also showed up in blood.

This clonotype was obtained from an adult woman with Graves' disease, either hyperthyroidism or ophthalmopathy (not recorded which). The chain combines TRBV5-1 with TRBJ2-7, with 9 positions matching TRBD1. What was sequenced was peripheral blood or thyroid tissue (not recorded which). CDR3 nucleotides: TGCGCCAGCAGCTTGCTGGGACAGGGTTCCACCTACGAGCAGTACTTC. Protein sequence: CASSLLGQGSTYEQYF. Full variable domain (remainder filled in from reference TRBV5-1 and TRBJ2-7): KAGVTQTPRYLIKTRGQQVTLSCSPISGHRSVSWYQQTPGQGLQFLFEYFSETQRNKGNFPGRFSGRQFSNSRSEMNVSTLELGDSALYLCASSLLGQGSTYEQYFGPGTRLTVT.